Presented here are 11 T cell receptor beta chains from one specimen sequenced in a study of blood T cell repertoires in COVID-19. Sequencing used immunoSEQ multiplex PCR; TCRdb keeps in-frame clones, though not all of them. The repertoire holds 75,000 to 80,000 clones, with more than 80% as singletons. Sequencing was performed on peripheral blood. These TCRs come from a woman aged 55-70 years with acute or convalescent COVID-19.

A single count supports this clone. The J gene is TRBJ1-5, the V gene TRBV5-1; TRBD1 aligns across 10 bases. The V gene end was trimmed by 4 bases and the J gene end by 4 bases; junction bases not matched to a gene: 14. CDR3 size: 18 residues. The germline CDR1 and CDR2 sequences are SGHRS and YFSETQ. The CDR3 protein is CASSPGTGAWGWNQPQHF. The DNA of the CDR3 is TGCGCCAGCAGCCCCGGGACAGGGGCTTGGGGATGGAATCAGCCCCAGCATTTT.

This chain connects TRBV5-1 to TRBJ1-5, with TRBD1 matching over 8 bases. J lost 2 bases, V lost 4 bases, and 5 bases had no gene match. Germline CDR1 reads SGHRS; CDR2 reads YFSETQ. The CDR3 covers 15 residues. This chain's CDR3 is CASSPQGGGNQPQHF. CDR3 nucleotide sequence: TGCGCCAGCAGCCCACAGGGGGGGGGCAATCAGCCCCAGCATTTT.

This chain links TRBV6-2 or TRBV6-3 with TRBJ1-2, with TRBD1 matching 7 bases. Germline CDR1 is MNHEY and CDR2 is SVGEGT. This CDR3 contains 14 residues. V lost 4 bases and J lost 1; bases outside the gene matches: 3. The CDR3 region is CASSSGQRNYGYTF. In DNA, the CDR3 is TGTGCCAGCAGTTCGGGACAGCGTAACTATGGCTACACCTTC.

V and J are TRBV7-3 and TRBJ2-7; TRBD1 might be the D (5 bases). CDR1 and CDR2 (germline): SGHTA, FQGTGA. The CDR3 is 14 residues long. The V end lost 1 base, the J end lost 3 bases, and 10 bases lay between the germline ends. Written as DNA, the CDR3 is TGTGCCAGCAGCTTAAGGTCAGGGAACTACGAGCAGTACGTC. Its translation is CASSLRSGNYEQYV.

This clone was counted between two and nine times. The chain joins TRBV6-1 to TRBJ2-1; D is unclear. CDR1 is MNHNS, CDR2 SASEGT, per germline. V was shortened by 1 base and J by 3 bases, with 10 bases between the two germline ends. The CDR3 sequence is 15 residues long. CDR3 sequence: CASSEGANHYNEQFF. CDR3 nucleotides: TGTGCCAGCAGTGAAGGAGCTAATCACTACAATGAGCAGTTCTTC.

V gene TRBV28 combines with J gene TRBJ1-1, with D perhaps TRBD1 (5 bases). The CDR3 spans 15 residues. Germline CDR1 is MDHEN and CDR2 is SYDVKM. V was pared by 7 bases and J by 2 bases, with 17 bases between. The CDR3 region has the DNA TGTGCCAGCACCATGGCAGGGCGTACAAACACTGAAGCTTTCTTT. Translated: CASTMAGRTNTEAFF.

The V and J genes are TRBV21-1 and TRBJ1-1; the table's D call, TRBD1, was not checked against the DNA. TRBV21-1 is marked as a pseudogene. CDR3 length: 10 amino acids. CDR3: CASSYRVAFF. CDR3 DNA sequence: TGTGCCAGCAGCTACAGGGTCGCTTTCTTT.

CDR3 in DNA: TGCGCCAGCAGCTTTGGCCAGGTGGGGAACACTGAAGCTTTCTTT. This codes for CASSFGQVGNTEAFF. This rearrangement joins TRBV5-1 to TRBJ1-1; no clear D. The V end was cut by 2 bases, the J end by 1 base, with 12 bases between. Per the germline V gene, CDR1 is SGHRS and CDR2 is YFSETQ. The CDR3 contains 15 residues.

The chain joins TRBV5-1 to TRBJ1-1; tentative D call: TRBD1 (6 bases). V was shortened by 4 bases and J by 4 bases, with 17 bases between the two germline ends. Per the germline V gene, CDR1 is SGHRS and CDR2 is YFSETQ. This CDR3 has 15 amino acids. The CDR3 DNA sequence: TGCGCCAGCAGCGGGGGCTCGGACGTCTCCACTGAAGCTTTCTTT. It yields the protein CASSGGSDVSTEAFF.

This rearrangement joins TRBV23-1 to TRBJ2-3; 8 bases align to TRBD1. TRBV23-1 is assigned to the ORF class and has an uncertain function. The CDR3 covers 17 residues. V gave up 6 bases and J gave up 2 bases; unmatched junction bases: 13. The CDR3 loop reads CASRRTGPLTYTDTQYF. In DNA, the CDR3 is TGCGCCAGCAGGAGGACAGGGCCTCTTACTTACACAGATACGCAGTATTTT.

This chain connects TRBV30 to TRBJ2-3, with TRBD2 matching over 12 bases. This CDR3 is built from 15 residues. Germline assignment: CDR1 GTSNPN and CDR2 SVGIG (reference sequence). V was clipped by 4 bases and J by 2 bases; unmatched bases: 4. The chain's CDR3 is CAWTRLAGDTDTQYF. The CDR3 region has the DNA TGTGCCTGGACCAGACTAGCGGGGGACACAGATACGCAGTATTTT. The full variable domain, its missing parts supplied by reference TRBV30 and TRBJ2-3, is SQTIHQWPATLVQPVGSPLSLECTVEGTSNPNLYWYRQAAGRGLQLLFYSVGIGQISSEVPQNLSASRPQDRQFILSSKKLLLSDSGFYLCAWTRLAGDTDTQYFGPGTRLTVL.